These 21 T cell receptor beta chains share one sample of origin, sequenced in a study of blood T cell repertoires in COVID-19. TCRdb keeps only in-frame clones here, not all; method: immunoSEQ multiplex PCR. The sample has 150,000 to 200,000 clones, 75% to 90% seen once. The specimen was peripheral blood. The receptors originated from a man in his 70s with active or convalescent COVID-19.

The chain joins TRBV28 to TRBJ1-6, with TRBD1 matching 7 bases. Germline V CDR1 and CDR2: MDHEN, SYDVKM. The V segment lost 7 bases and the J segment 12 bases; nucleotides outside the gene matches: 15. The CDR3 is 15 residues long. The CDR3 DNA is TGTGCCAGCACTCTCCTCCCGACAGGGACCATACCCCTCCACTTT. Amino acids: CASTLLPTGTIPLHF.

CDR3 in DNA: TGTGCCAGCAGCCCAGGGGTCCCCTACGAGCAGTACTTC. It is translated as CASSPGVPYEQYF. This chain links TRBV7-7 with TRBJ2-7; D might be TRBD1 (6 bases). Looked up from germline, CDR1 is SSHAT and CDR2 is FNYEAQ (reference sequence). The CDR3 is made up of 13 amino acids. Trimming cost V 5 bases and J 2 bases, with 10 bases left between them.

This clone was recorded only once. The chain combines TRBV9 with TRBJ1-6; tentatively, D is TRBD1 (5 bases). The length of the CDR3 is 14 residues. The germline CDR1 and CDR2 sequences are SGDLS and YYNGEE. V was trimmed by 4 bases and J by 8 bases, leaving 13 bases between them. The CDR3 sequence is CASSPSGGDSPLHF. The CDR3 DNA reads as TGTGCCAGCAGCCCATCCGGGGGGGATTCACCCCTCCACTTT.

This sequence joins TRBV4-1 and TRBJ1-2; D uncertain. The CDR3 covers 16 residues. The V end lost 0 bases, the J end lost 1 base, and 12 bases lay between the germline ends. Germline-derived CDR1 and CDR2 are MGHRA and YSYEKL. The CDR3 region is CASSQDIDRSNYGYTF. The CDR3 bases are TGCGCCAGCAGCCAAGATATAGATAGGAGTAACTATGGCTACACCTTC.

V and J are TRBV29-1 and TRBJ2-7, with 8 bases aligning to TRBD2. V was pared by 4 bases and J by 3 bases, with 8 bases of the junction left unmatched. CDR3 length equals 14 residues. Germline lookup yields CDR1 SQVTM and CDR2 ANQGSEA. The CDR3 DNA reads TGCAGCGTTGCACTGGACAGCGGGGGCTACGAGCAGTACTTC. Protein product: CSVALDSGGYEQYF.

The chain has TRBV27 and TRBJ1-1; D gene uncertain. Trimming cost V 1 base and J 0 bases, with 9 bases left between them. This CDR3 comprises 15 residues. Germline lookup yields CDR1 MNHEY and CDR2 SMNVEV (reference sequence). The CDR3 reads CASSLYNAVNTEAFF. The CDR3 DNA sequence: TGTGCCAGCAGTTTATACAATGCAGTGAACACTGAAGCTTTCTTT.

The chain joins TRBV3-1 (or the pseudogene TRBV3-2) to TRBJ2-3; TRBD2 aligns across 7 bases. The germline CDR1 and CDR2 sequences are LGHDT and YNNKEL (reference sequence). J lost 3 bases, V lost 3 bases, and 18 bases had no gene match. The CDR3 is 19 residues long. CDR3 sequence (DNA): TGTGCCAGCAGCCACCGATTGAGACTAGCTACAAAGTGTACAGATACGCAGTATTTT. Its protein is CASSHRLRLATKCTDTQYF.

As DNA, the CDR3 is TGTGCCAGCAGTTCTTCAGGCGGGGGCCAAGAGACCCAGTACTTC. This encodes CASSSSGGGQETQYF. V gene TRBV28 combines with J gene TRBJ2-5; 7 positions match TRBD2. The CDR3 has 15 residues. CDR1 and CDR2 from the germline V gene are MDHEN and SYDVKM. Germline trimming cut 4 bases from V and 1 base from J; bases unmatched to any gene: 6.

The chain uses TRBV28 and TRBJ1-2; TRBD1 might be the D (6 bases). Germline V gene sequence: CDR1 MDHEN, CDR2 SYDVKM. The CDR3 length is 15 residues. V lost 2 bases and J 4 bases, leaving 14 bases between the germline ends. CDR3 amino acids: CASSLTSAGAYGYTF. The CDR3 DNA follows: TGTGCCAGCAGTTTAACCTCCGCAGGGGCCTATGGCTACACCTTC.

The V and J genes are TRBV30 and TRBJ1-6; 8 bases map to TRBD1. Germline CDR1 is GTSNPN and CDR2 is SVGIG (reference sequence). V trimming: 4 bases; J trimming: 11 bases; junction bases outside the gene matches: 7. This CDR3 region has 13 residues. In DNA, the CDR3 is TGTGCCTGGACCCCAGGGGGCTCCACACCCCTCCACTTT. Its protein is CAWTPGGSTPLHF.

This chain joins TRBV5-1 and TRBJ2-7; weak D call: TRBD2 (5 bases). The length of the CDR3 is 11 residues. V was cut by 2 bases and J by 6 bases, with 6 bases left in between. Germline assignment: CDR1 SGHRS and CDR2 YFSETQ. The CDR3 spells CASSLGGEQYF. CDR3 DNA sequence: TGCGCCAGCAGCTTAGGAGGCGAGCAGTACTTC.

V gene TRBV2 combines with J gene TRBJ2-3, with D perhaps matching TRBD2 (6 bases). The germline V and J ends were trimmed by 7 bases and 5 bases, with 19 bases remaining between them. The CDR3 is made up of 15 amino acids. The germline V gene has CDR1 SNHLY and CDR2 FYNNEI. Here the CDR3 DNA reads TGTGCCAGCACTAGTGGGGGGTCGAGAGGAGATACGCAGTATTTT. The encoded protein is CASTSGGSRGDTQYF.

The chain has TRBV3-1 (or the pseudogene TRBV3-2) and TRBJ2-3; 7 nucleotides align to TRBD2. The CDR3 has 15 amino acids. V lost 3 bases and J lost 2; bases outside the gene matches: 5. Germline-derived CDR1 and CDR2 are LGHDT and YNNKEL (reference sequence). CDR3: CASSQGGTDTDTQYF. In DNA, the CDR3 is TGTGCCAGCAGCCAGGGGGGGACCGACACAGATACGCAGTATTTT.

V and J are TRBV10-1 and TRBJ1-1; 12 nucleotides match TRBD1. The V gene's germline CDR1 is WNHNN and CDR2 SYGVQD (reference sequence). The CDR3 spans 15 residues. The V segment lost 3 bases and the J segment 3 bases; nucleotides outside the gene matches: 2. In DNA, the CDR3 is TGCGCCAGCAGTGAAGGGACAGGGGGCTACACTGAAGCTTTCTTT. It translates to CASSEGTGGYTEAFF.

The rearrangement links TRBV6-2 or TRBV6-3 to TRBJ2-6, with D perhaps TRBD1 (5 bases). This CDR3 has 20 amino acids. V was cut by 0 bases and J by 4 bases, with 22 bases left in between. In germline, CDR1 is MNHEY, CDR2 SVGEGT. As DNA, the CDR3 is TGTGCCAGCAGTTACTCGACACTACAGGTGCGGACGAACGGGGCCAACGTCCTGACTTTC. It is translated as CASSYSTLQVRTNGANVLTF.

The chain couples TRBV25-1 to TRBJ2-3, with TRBD2 matching over 7 bases. The junction had 6 bases not matched to a gene; V was cut back by 7 bases and J by 2 bases. This CDR3 has 14 amino acids. Germline loops: CDR1 MGHDK, CDR2 SYGVNS. DNA for the CDR3: TGTGCCAGCAACAGCGGGATTAACACAGATACGCAGTATTTT. Translated, it gives CASNSGINTDTQYF.

The rearrangement uses TRBV2 and TRBJ2-2, with TRBD1 matching 7 bases. This CDR3 comprises 13 residues. Germline CDR1 reads SNHLY; CDR2 reads FYNNEI. Germline trimming cut 9 bases from V and 1 base from J; bases unmatched to any gene: 2. The CDR3 DNA reads TGTGCCAGAGGGGGCCTGAACACCGGGGAGCTGTTTTTT. Its translation is CARGGLNTGELFF.

V is TRBV5-1 and J is TRBJ2-1; D gene ambiguous. The V and J ends lost 4 bases and 7 bases respectively, with 12 bases between them. The CDR3 consists of 13 residues. Germline CDR1 reads SGHRS; CDR2 reads YFSETQ. This chain's CDR3 is CASSPSPRNEQFF. The CDR3 nucleotides are TGCGCCAGCAGCCCCTCGCCCCGGAATGAGCAGTTCTTC.

This clone appeared a single time. The V gene is TRBV19, the J gene TRBJ2-7; TRBD1 matches 11 bases. Trimming took 4 bases from V and 7 from J; bases not matched to a gene: 9. This CDR3 comprises 15 residues. From germline, CDR1 is LNHDA and CDR2 SQIVND (reference sequence). CDR3 sequence reads: CASSNKPGQGVEQYF. CDR3 DNA sequence: TGTGCCAGTAGTAACAAACCGGGACAGGGGGTTGAGCAGTACTTC.

This rearrangement joins TRBV5-5 to TRBJ1-5, with 9 bases identical to TRBD1. CDR1 is SGHKS, CDR2 YYEKEE, per germline (reference sequence). After removal of 0 bases from V and 1 base from J, the junction contained 5 bases not matched to a gene. This CDR3 contains 17 residues. The CDR3 sequence is CASSLGTGERSNQPQHF. CDR3 in DNA: TGTGCCAGCAGCTTGGGGACAGGGGAAAGGAGCAATCAGCCCCAGCATTTT.

This chain connects TRBV7-9 to TRBJ1-1; D perhaps matches TRBD1 (5 bases). Trimming shortened V by 2 bases and J by 5 bases, and 15 bases separated the two germline ends. The CDR3 spans 15 residues. From germline, CDR1 is SEHNR and CDR2 FQNEAQ (reference sequence). CDR3 loop: CASSLSPSGGTEAFF. CDR3 bases: TGTGCCAGCAGCTTAAGTCCTTCGGGGGGGACTGAAGCTTTCTTT.